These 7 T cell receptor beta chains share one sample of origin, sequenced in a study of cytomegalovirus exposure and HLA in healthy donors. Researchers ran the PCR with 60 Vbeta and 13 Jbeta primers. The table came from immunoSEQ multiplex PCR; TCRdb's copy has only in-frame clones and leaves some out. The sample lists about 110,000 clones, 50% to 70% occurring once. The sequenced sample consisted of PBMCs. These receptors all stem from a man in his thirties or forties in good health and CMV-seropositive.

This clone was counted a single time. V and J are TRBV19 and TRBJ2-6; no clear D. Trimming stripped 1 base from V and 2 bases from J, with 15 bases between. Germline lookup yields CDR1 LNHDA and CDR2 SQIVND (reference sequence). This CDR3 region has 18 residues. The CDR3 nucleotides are TGTGCCAGTAGTATAGGAAGCAGGCCACGCCCTGGGGCCAACGTCCTGACTTTC. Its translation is CASSIGSRPRPGANVLTF.

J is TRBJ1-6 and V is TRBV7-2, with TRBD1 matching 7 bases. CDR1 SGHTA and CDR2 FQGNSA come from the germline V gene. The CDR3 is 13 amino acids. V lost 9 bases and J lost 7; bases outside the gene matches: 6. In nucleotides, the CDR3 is TGTGCCAGAGAAACAGGGGCAAATTCACCCCTCCACTTT. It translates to CARETGANSPLHF.

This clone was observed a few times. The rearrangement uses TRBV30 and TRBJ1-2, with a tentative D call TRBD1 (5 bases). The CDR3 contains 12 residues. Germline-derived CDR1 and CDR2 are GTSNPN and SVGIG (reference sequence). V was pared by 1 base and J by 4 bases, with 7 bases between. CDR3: CAWSGGTYGYTF. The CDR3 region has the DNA TGTGCCTGGAGTGGGGGCACCTATGGCTACACCTTC.

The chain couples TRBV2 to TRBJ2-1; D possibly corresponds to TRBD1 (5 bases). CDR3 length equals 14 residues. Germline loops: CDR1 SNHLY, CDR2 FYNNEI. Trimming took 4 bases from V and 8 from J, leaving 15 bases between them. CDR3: CASSAGRVTDEQFF. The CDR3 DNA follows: TGTGCCAGCAGTGCCGGCAGGGTAACGGATGAGCAGTTCTTC. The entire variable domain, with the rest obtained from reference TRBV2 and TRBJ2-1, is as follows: EPEVTQTPSHQVTQMGQEVILRCVPISNHLYFYWYRQILGQKVEFLVSFYNNEISEKSEIFDDQFSVERPDGSNFTLKIRSTKLEDSAMYFCASSAGRVTDEQFFGPGTRLTVL.

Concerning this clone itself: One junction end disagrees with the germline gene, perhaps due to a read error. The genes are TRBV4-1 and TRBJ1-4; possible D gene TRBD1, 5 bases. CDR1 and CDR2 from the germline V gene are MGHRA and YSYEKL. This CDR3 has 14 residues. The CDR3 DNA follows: TGCGCCAGTAGCCAGTGGGGGGTTCTGGAAAAACTGTTTTTT. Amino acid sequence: CASSQWGVLEKLFF.

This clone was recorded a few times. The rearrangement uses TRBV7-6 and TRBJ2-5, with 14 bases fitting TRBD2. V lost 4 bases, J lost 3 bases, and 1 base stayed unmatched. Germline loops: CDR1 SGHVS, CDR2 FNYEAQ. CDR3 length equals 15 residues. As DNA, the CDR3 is TGTGCCAGCAGCTGGACTAGCGGGGGGAAAGAGACCCAGTACTTC. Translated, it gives CASSWTSGGKETQYF.

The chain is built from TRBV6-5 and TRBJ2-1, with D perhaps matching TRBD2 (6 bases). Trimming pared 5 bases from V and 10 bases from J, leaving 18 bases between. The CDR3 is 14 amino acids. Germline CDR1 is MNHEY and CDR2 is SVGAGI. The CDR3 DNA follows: TGTGCCAGCAGTACCGATATTTGGGGGGACGAGCAGTTCTTC. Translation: CASSTDIWGDEQFF.